This T cell receptor beta chain was observed in a study of blood T cell repertoires in COVID-19. Across the study: T cells, B-cell-depleted T cells, or PBMCs provided the cDNA or gDNA that served as material.

Germline V gene sequence: CDR1 MNHEY, CDR2 SVGAGI. With 9 bases clipped from V and 0 bases from J, the junction kept 10 bases outside the gene matches. The length of the CDR3 is 15 residues. Per the original data handling: Using reference gene primer amplification, nucleated cell counts were estimated. Measured with immunoSEQ multiplex PCR; TCRdb has only the in-frame clones, and not every one. V, J and clone size were drawn from that table, and D and trimming were deduced from the DNA. Among 150,000 or so clones listed, around nine tenths were seen once. The sequence was obtained from a woman in her 70s with COVID-19, enrolled during active disease. This chain connects TRBV6-5 to TRBJ2-7; 8 bases fit TRBD2. Sequencing was carried out using peripheral blood. This CDR3 is CASSPSGFSSYEQYF. CDR3 sequence (DNA): TGTGCCAGTAGTCCTAGCGGGTTTAGCTCCTACGAGCAGTACTTC.